This TCR beta chain was sequenced for a study of blood T cell repertoires in COVID-19. Study at large: Some COVID-19 samples were acute and others convalescent; all came from the United States, Italy and Spain. The cDNA or gDNA used as material had been derived from T cells, B-cell-depleted T cells, or PBMCs.

Sequencing was performed with immunoSEQ multiplex PCR; in TCRdb, only in-frame clones are kept and a portion is missing. Of 100,000 to 150,000 clones in the sample, roughly 85% were seen once. This CDR3 contains 17 residues. J lost 8 bases, V lost 3 bases, and 17 bases had no gene match. The germline V gene encodes CDR1 DFQATT and CDR2 SNEGSKA (reference sequence). Enrolment of Seattle patients took place during active infection, and they were followed longitudinally. Sequenced input: peripheral blood. This TCR was sampled from an elderly woman with COVID-19, enrolled during active disease. The chain couples TRBV20-1 to TRBJ2-1; 9 bases line up with TRBD2. CDR3 sequence reads: CSASGPKGSGSGDEQFF. The DNA of the CDR3 is TGCAGTGCTAGTGGCCCAAAGGGTAGCGGGAGCGGGGATGAGCAGTTCTTC.